This TCR beta chain was observed in a study of T cells in Graves' hyperthyroidism and ophthalmopathy. The germline CDR1 and CDR2 sequences are MNHNS and SASEGT. V dropped 6 bases and J dropped 5 bases, with 7 bases sitting between them. The CDR3 contains 11 residues. This clonotype was observed at least ten times. RNA transcripts yielded amplified TCR beta CDR3 regions. A set of HTBI primers served as the primers for a first-round RT-PCR of the TCR CDR3. Each CDR3 protein gets one entry after TCRdb re-called the multiplex PCR reads with MiXCR. The repertoire has about 300,000 distinct CDR3 sequences, roughly a fifth of them found once; the top ten carry under 40%.

The chain recombines TRBV6-1 with TRBJ1-2; no clear D. Sequenced material: blood. The sequence was collected from a man aged 50 to 60 with Graves' ophthalmopathy. The CDR3 region is CASRTAYGYTF. The CDR3 DNA follows: TGTGCCAGCAGGACGGCTTATGGCTACACCTTC.